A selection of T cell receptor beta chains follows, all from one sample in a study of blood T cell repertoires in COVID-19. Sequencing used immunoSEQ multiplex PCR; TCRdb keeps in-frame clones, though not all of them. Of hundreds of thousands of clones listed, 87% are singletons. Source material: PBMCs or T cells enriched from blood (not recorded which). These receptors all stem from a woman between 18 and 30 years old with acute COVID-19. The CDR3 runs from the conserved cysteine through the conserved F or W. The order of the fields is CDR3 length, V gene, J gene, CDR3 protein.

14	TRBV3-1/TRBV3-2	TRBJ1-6	CASSQESEVSPLHF
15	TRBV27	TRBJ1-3	CASRPTGGLGNTIYF
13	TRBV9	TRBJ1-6	CASSASGGSPLHF
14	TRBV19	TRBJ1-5	CASSPTGGRQPQHF
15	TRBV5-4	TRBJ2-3	CASSLARVVPDTQYF
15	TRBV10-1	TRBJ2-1	CASSDTAGALDEQFF
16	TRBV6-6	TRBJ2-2	CASSYLSRVNTGELFF
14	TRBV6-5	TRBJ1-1	CASTNRGRHTEAFF
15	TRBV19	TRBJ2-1	CASNRVAGANNEQFF
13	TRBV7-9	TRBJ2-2	CASSFIATGELFF
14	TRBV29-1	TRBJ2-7	CSVEDTSGINEQYF